This TCR beta chain was sequenced for a study of human T cells and chemical hapten exposure. In the study overall: Patients, a majority of them female, were diagnosed with alopecia areata, totalis or universalis.

TCRdb reprocessed the RACE reads with MiXCR, giving one entry per CDR3 protein. The table includes about 80,000 distinct CDR3 sequences, 12% to 15% detected once. Points from the study as a whole: All donors were alopecia patients, so their immunity may differ from that of healthy people.

J lost 4 bases, V lost 4 bases, and 10 bases had no gene match. There are 15 residues in the CDR3. Germline values: CDR1 DFQATT, CDR2 SNEGSKA (reference sequence). The time point: pre-sensitization, week 0. Treatment indicated: therapeutic diphenylcyclopropenone sensitization with weekly scalp DPC. The total RNA was obtained from whole blood that was not fractionated. This clonotype was seen at least ten times. Its antigen is unknown. This TCR came from a woman aged 50 to 60 with alopecia areata. Some clones in this sample may be carry-over from other donors' samples. The chain is built from TRBV20-1 and TRBJ2-5, with 9 positions matching TRBD1. The sequenced sample was whole blood, obtained in connection with sensitization to the hapten diphenylcyclopropenone (DPC). In DNA form, the CDR3 reads TGCAGTGCTACAGCCGGGACAGGGCCTTTAGAGACCCAGTACTTC. This encodes CSATAGTGPLETQYF.